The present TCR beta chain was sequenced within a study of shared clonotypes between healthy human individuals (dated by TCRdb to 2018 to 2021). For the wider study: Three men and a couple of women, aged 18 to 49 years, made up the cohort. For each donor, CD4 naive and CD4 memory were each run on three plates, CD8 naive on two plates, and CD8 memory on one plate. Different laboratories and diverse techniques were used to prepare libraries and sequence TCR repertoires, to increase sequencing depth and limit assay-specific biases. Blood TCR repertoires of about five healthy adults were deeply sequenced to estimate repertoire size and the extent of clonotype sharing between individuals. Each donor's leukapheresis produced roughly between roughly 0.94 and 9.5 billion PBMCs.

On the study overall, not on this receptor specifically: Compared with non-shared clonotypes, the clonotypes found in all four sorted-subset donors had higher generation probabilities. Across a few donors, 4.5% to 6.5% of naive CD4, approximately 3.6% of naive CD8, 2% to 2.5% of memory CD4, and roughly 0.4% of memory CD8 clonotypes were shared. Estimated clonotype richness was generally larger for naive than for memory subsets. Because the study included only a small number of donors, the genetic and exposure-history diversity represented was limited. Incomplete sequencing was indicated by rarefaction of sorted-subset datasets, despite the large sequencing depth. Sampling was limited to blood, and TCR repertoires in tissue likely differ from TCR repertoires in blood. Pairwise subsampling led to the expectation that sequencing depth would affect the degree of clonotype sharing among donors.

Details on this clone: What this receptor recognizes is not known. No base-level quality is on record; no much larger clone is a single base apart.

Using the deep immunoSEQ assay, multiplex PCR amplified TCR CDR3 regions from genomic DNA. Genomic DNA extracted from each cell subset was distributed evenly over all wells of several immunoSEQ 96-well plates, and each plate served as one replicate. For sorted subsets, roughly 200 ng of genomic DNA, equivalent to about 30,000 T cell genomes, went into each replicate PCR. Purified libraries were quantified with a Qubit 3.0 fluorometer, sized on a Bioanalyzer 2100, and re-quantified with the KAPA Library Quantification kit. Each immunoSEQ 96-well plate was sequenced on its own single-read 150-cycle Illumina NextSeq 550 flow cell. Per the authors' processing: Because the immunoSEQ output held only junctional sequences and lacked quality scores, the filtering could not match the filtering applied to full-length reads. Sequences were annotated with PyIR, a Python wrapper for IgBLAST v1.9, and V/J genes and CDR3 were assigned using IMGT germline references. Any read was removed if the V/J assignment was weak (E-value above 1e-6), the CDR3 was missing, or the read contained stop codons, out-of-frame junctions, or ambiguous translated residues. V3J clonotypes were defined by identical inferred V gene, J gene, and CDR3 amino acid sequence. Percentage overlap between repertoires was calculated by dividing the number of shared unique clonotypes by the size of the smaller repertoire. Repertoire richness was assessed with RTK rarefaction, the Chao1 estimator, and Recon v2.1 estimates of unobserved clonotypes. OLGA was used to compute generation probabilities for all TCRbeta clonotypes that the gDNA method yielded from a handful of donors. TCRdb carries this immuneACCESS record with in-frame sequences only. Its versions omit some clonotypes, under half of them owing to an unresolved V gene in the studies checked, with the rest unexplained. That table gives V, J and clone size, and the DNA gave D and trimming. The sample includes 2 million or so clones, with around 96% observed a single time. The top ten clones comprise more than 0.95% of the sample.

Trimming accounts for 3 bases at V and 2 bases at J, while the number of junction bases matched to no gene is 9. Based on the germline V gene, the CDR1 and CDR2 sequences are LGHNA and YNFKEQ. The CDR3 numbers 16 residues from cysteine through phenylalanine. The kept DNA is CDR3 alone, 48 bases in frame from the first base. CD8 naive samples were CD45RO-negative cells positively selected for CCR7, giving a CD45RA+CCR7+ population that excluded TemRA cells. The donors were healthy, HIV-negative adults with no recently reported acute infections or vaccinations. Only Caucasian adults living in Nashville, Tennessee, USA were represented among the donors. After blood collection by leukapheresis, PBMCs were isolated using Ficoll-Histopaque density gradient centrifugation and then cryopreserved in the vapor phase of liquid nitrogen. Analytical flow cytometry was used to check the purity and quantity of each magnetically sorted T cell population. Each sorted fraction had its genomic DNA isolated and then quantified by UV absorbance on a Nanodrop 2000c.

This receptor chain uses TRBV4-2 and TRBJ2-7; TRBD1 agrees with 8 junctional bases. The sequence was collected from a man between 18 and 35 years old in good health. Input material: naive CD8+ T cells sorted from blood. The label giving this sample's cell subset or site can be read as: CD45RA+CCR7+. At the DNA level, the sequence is TGTGCCAGCAGCCAGGGACCCGGGACAGGTACCTACGAGCAGTACTTC. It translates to CASSQGPGTGTYEQYF.